These 21 T cell receptor beta chains came from one sample sequenced in a study of technical replicates of blood from a handful of donors. Assay used: immunoSEQ multiplex PCR; TCRdb lists only in-frame clones, some missing. The repertoire includes more than 70,000 clones, around 90% of them detected once, and around 0.27% sits in the top ten. Specimen: T cells isolated from PBMCs. The receptor source for this set is a human donor in good health.

The gene calls are TRBV5-4 and TRBJ2-2; TRBD1 matches at 8 bases. The V gene's germline CDR1 is SGHNT and CDR2 YYREEE (reference sequence). J gave up 5 bases and V 5 bases, and 5 bases lay outside the gene matches. This CDR3 comprises 14 residues. The CDR3 sequence is CASSGQGLTGELFF. Written as DNA, the CDR3 is TGTGCCAGCAGTGGACAGGGTTTGACCGGGGAGCTGTTTTTT.

This chain connects TRBV6-5 to TRBJ1-1; D is perhaps TRBD1 (5 bases). Germline CDR1 reads MNHEY; CDR2 reads SVGAGI. Trimming stripped 2 bases from V and 4 bases from J, with 8 bases between. This CDR3 has 13 amino acids. The CDR3 reads CASSYQGGTEAFF. DNA of the CDR3: TGTGCCAGCAGTTACCAGGGCGGCACTGAAGCTTTCTTT.

CDR3 loop: CASSFGQGYHEQYF. In DNA, the CDR3 is TGTGCCAGCAGTTTTGGACAGGGGTACCACGAGCAGTACTTC. The chain has TRBV28 and TRBJ2-7; TRBD1 matches 9 bases. This CDR3 has 14 amino acids. Germline-derived CDR1 and CDR2 are MDHEN and SYDVKM. The V gene end was trimmed by 3 bases and the J gene end by 5 bases; junction bases not matched to a gene: 5.

The chain links TRBV27 to TRBJ2-1, with D possibly being TRBD2 (5 bases). The CDR3 is made up of 12 amino acids. The germline V and J ends were trimmed by 8 bases and 5 bases, with 10 bases remaining between them. Germline V gene data show CDR1 as MNHEY and CDR2 as SMNVEV (reference sequence). The CDR3 loop reads CASGGGHNEQFF. DNA of the CDR3: TGTGCCAGCGGCGGAGGCCACAATGAGCAGTTCTTC.

The chain couples TRBV2 to TRBJ2-5; D perhaps matches TRBD2 (7 bases). The V end was cut by 4 bases, the J end by 2 bases, with 14 bases between. Germline V gene sequence: CDR1 SNHLY, CDR2 FYNNEI. This CDR3 comprises 15 residues. CDR3 region: CASSAEGGPQETQYF. CDR3 in DNA: TGTGCCAGCAGTGCCGAGGGGGGGCCTCAAGAGACCCAGTACTTC.

V is TRBV7-3 and J is TRBJ2-5; 9 bases line up with TRBD2. J lost 5 bases, V lost 5 bases, and 6 bases had no gene match. The CDR3 is 14 amino acids. Germline CDR1 SGHTA, CDR2 FQGTGA. This CDR3 reads CASSPLAGDETQYF. CDR3 coding DNA: TGTGCCAGCAGCCCGTTAGCGGGGGATGAGACCCAGTACTTC.

The chain uses TRBV28 and TRBJ1-2, with D possibly being TRBD1 (5 bases). Germline CDR1 MDHEN, CDR2 SYDVKM. The CDR3 loop spans 13 amino acids. The V end was cut by 5 bases, the J end by 9 bases, with 16 bases between. The CDR3 sequence is CASSSLGEDRYTF. The CDR3 nucleotides read TGTGCCAGCAGTAGTCTAGGGGAGGATCGCTACACCTTC.

The J gene is TRBJ1-1, the V gene TRBV29-1, with 7 nucleotides matching TRBD1. This CDR3 has 13 amino acids. V shed 4 bases, J shed 10 bases, and the junction held 12 bases outside the gene matches. Germline CDR1 is SQVTM and CDR2 is ANQGSEA. The CDR3: CSVGHTDRQGAFF. DNA of the CDR3: TGCAGCGTTGGACACACGGACAGGCAAGGAGCTTTCTTT.

The V call is TRBV7-6, the J call TRBJ2-4; the match to TRBD2 covers 12 bases. The CDR3 contains 16 residues. Germline-derived CDR1 and CDR2 are SGHVS and FNYEAQ. With 5 bases clipped from V and 1 base from J, the junction kept 3 bases outside the gene matches. CDR3 loop: CASSRLAGDAKNIQYF. Here the CDR3 DNA reads TGTGCCAGCAGCCGACTAGCGGGAGACGCCAAAAACATTCAGTACTTC.

This sequence joins TRBV19 and TRBJ2-7; 7 bases match TRBD1. The CDR3 contains 13 residues. V was pared by 4 bases and J by 7 bases, with 7 bases of the junction left unmatched. Germline-derived CDR1 and CDR2 are LNHDA and SQIVND (reference sequence). In nucleotides, the CDR3 is TGTGCCAGTAGTAACGACAGGGTAGGAGAGCAGTACTTC. Amino acid sequence: CASSNDRVGEQYF. Full variable domain (missing parts from reference TRBV19 and TRBJ2-7): DGGITQSPKYLFRKEGQNVTLSCEQNLNHDAMYWYRQDPGQGLRLIYYSQIVNDFQKGDIAEGYSVSREKKESFPLTVTSAQKNPTAFYLCASSNDRVGEQYFGPGTRLTVT.

In DNA, the CDR3 is TGTGCCAGCGCTCGAGAACCTAGCGGATACACAGATACGCAGTATTTT. This codes for CASAREPSGYTDTQYF. The rearrangement joins TRBV4-2 to TRBJ2-3; 7 bases line up with TRBD2. The germline CDR1 and CDR2 sequences are LGHNA and YNFKEQ. There are 16 residues in the CDR3. The junction had 13 bases not matched to a gene; V was cut back by 8 bases and J by 2 bases.

The rearrangement joins TRBV13 to TRBJ2-7; D might be TRBD2 (5 bases). Germline V lookup: CDR1 PRHDT, CDR2 FYEKMQ (reference sequence). Deletions cut 7 bases from V and 2 bases from J, with 15 bases between. The CDR3 extends over 14 amino acids. CDR3 sequence reads: CASKSGGGTYEQYF. The CDR3 bases are TGTGCCAGCAAAAGCGGAGGTGGGACCTACGAGCAGTACTTC.

This sequence joins TRBV9 and TRBJ2-1, with 10 bases matching TRBD1. V lost 4 bases and J lost 1; bases outside the gene matches: 5. CDR3 length: 16 residues. In germline, CDR1 is SGDLS, CDR2 YYNGEE. Here the CDR3 reads CASSPMGQGSYNEQFF. CDR3 sequence (DNA): TGTGCCAGCAGCCCGATGGGACAGGGGTCCTACAATGAGCAGTTCTTC.

V and J are TRBV28 and TRBJ2-5, with D possibly being TRBD1 (6 bases). Germline-derived CDR1 and CDR2 are MDHEN and SYDVKM. Deletions cut 6 bases from V and 2 bases from J, with 16 bases between. The CDR3 loop spans 15 amino acids. CDR3 nucleotide sequence: TGTGCCAGCAGCTTAGACGGGACATCGCAAGAGACCCAGTACTTC. This encodes CASSLDGTSQETQYF.

This rearrangement joins TRBV5-1 to TRBJ1-2, with a possible D match to TRBD1 (6 bases). The V end lost 3 bases, the J end lost 5 bases, and 20 bases lay between the germline ends. The CDR3 consists of 16 residues. CDR1 is SGHRS and CDR2 is YFSETQ in the germline V gene. This CDR3 is CASSWTLDRSWYGYTF. Written as DNA, the CDR3 is TGCGCCAGCAGCTGGACATTGGACAGATCTTGGTATGGCTACACCTTC.

The V call is TRBV29-1, the J call TRBJ1-2, with a possible D match to TRBD1 (6 bases). Germline V gene sequence: CDR1 SQVTM, CDR2 ANQGSEA. The CDR3 has 15 amino acids. V lost 7 bases and J lost 2, with 20 bases in between. CDR3 DNA: TGCAGCGGACTGGGGGGGCGAATGGGGAACTATGGCTACACCTTC. Its translation is CSGLGGRMGNYGYTF.

The rearrangement joins TRBV4-1 to TRBJ2-7; TRBD1 is a possible D gene (5 bases). CDR3 length: 15 amino acids. Trimming shortened V by 8 bases and J by 2 bases, and 19 bases separated the two germline ends. Per germline, CDR1 MGHRA and CDR2 YSYEKL. The CDR3 loop reads CASAEETDVPYEQYF. CDR3 bases: TGCGCCAGCGCTGAAGAGACAGATGTTCCCTACGAGCAGTACTTC.

The chain combines TRBV2 with TRBJ2-7; 11 nucleotides align to TRBD2. The germline CDR1 and CDR2 sequences are SNHLY and FYNNEI. The CDR3 totals 15 residues. Germline trimming cut 5 bases from V and 2 bases from J; bases unmatched to any gene: 5. The CDR3 sequence: CASSRTSGLTYEQYF. Here the CDR3 DNA reads TGTGCCAGCAGTAGGACTAGCGGGTTAACCTACGAGCAGTACTTC.

The rearrangement links TRBV6-1 to TRBJ1-1; 8 nucleotides align to TRBD1. This CDR3 has 13 amino acids. The germline V gene has CDR1 MNHNS and CDR2 SASEGT. With 6 bases clipped from V and 5 bases from J, the junction kept 5 bases outside the gene matches. This CDR3 reads CASRADRGTEAFF. The CDR3 coding sequence is TGTGCCAGCAGGGCTGACAGGGGAACTGAAGCTTTCTTT.

The chain joins TRBV6-5 to TRBJ2-7; weak D call: TRBD1 (5 bases). V lost 0 bases to trimming and J lost 7 bases, with 10 bases between them. Germline V lookup: CDR1 MNHEY, CDR2 SVGAGI. The CDR3 sequence is 13 residues long. The CDR3 protein is CASSYSFQGEQYF. The CDR3, as DNA: TGTGCCAGCAGTTACTCCTTCCAGGGAGAGCAGTACTTC.

The gene calls are TRBV7-9 and TRBJ2-1, with no clear D. The germline gives CDR1 SEHNR, CDR2 FQNEAQ (reference sequence). The CDR3 has 14 amino acids. V was cut by 3 bases and J by 4 bases, with 10 bases left in between. The CDR3 here is CASSFAADYNEQFF. CDR3 sequence (DNA): TGTGCCAGCAGCTTTGCGGCAGATTACAATGAGCAGTTCTTC.